Each of the 16 T cell receptor beta chains below was sequenced from the same sample in a study of blood T cell repertoires in COVID-19. Here immunoSEQ multiplex PCR was the method, and the copy in TCRdb shows in-frame clones only, minus some. Of around 300,000 clones in the sample, around 87% were seen once. Sequences were obtained from PBMCs or T cells enriched from blood (not recorded which). Every receptor here comes from a woman in her late teens or twenties with acute COVID-19.

There are a few counts of this clone. The V gene is TRBV7-2, the J gene TRBJ1-5; perhaps TRBD1 as D (5 bases). The ends were cut back, 5 bases at V and 7 bases at J, with 9 bases in the middle. The CDR3 covers 12 residues. Germline V gene lookup returns CDR1 SGHTA and CDR2 FQGNSA. The CDR3 sequence: CASSPRGQPQHF. CDR3 DNA: TGTGCCAGCAGCCCGCGGGGGCAGCCCCAGCATTTT.

The rearrangement links TRBV13 to TRBJ1-5; maybe TRBD1 (5 bases). Trimming shortened V by 3 bases and J by 1 base, and 10 bases separated the two germline ends. Germline V gives CDR1 PRHDT, CDR2 FYEKMQ (reference sequence). The CDR3 totals 15 residues. CDR3 residues: CASSFGGVSNQPQHF. DNA of the CDR3: TGTGCCAGCAGCTTCGGGGGAGTGAGCAATCAGCCCCAGCATTTT.

The rearrangement uses TRBV12-5 and TRBJ1-5; D unclear. The V and J ends lost 0 bases and 1 base respectively, with 13 bases between them. Germline-derived CDR1 and CDR2 are LGHNT and FRNRAP. The CDR3 totals 17 residues. The CDR3 nucleotides are TGTGCTAGTGGTTTGGTACTAGGAGGGCGGAGCAATCAGCCCCAGCATTTT. This codes for CASGLVLGGRSNQPQHF.

The gene calls are TRBV27 and TRBJ2-7; 9 nucleotides line up with TRBD1. Looked up from germline, CDR1 is MNHEY and CDR2 is SMNVEV (reference sequence). Trimming removed 4 bases from V and 4 bases from J; junction bases left unmatched: 2. The length of the CDR3 is 13 residues. The chain's CDR3 is CASSWTGAYEQYF. The CDR3 coding sequence is TGTGCCAGCAGTTGGACAGGGGCGTACGAGCAGTACTTC.

This clone was seen more than once but under ten times. The chain couples TRBV5-1 to TRBJ2-1; 10 bases map to TRBD2. CDR3 length equals 17 residues. Germline V gene data show CDR1 as SGHRS and CDR2 as YFSETQ. Germline trimming cut 6 bases from V and 7 bases from J; bases unmatched to any gene: 16. The CDR3 region is CASKWTSGSPSGNEQFF. The CDR3 region has the DNA TGCGCCAGCAAGTGGACTAGCGGTTCTCCTTCTGGGAATGAGCAGTTCTTC.

This rearrangement joins TRBV9 to TRBJ2-7; D perhaps matches TRBD1 (5 bases). CDR1 is SGDLS, CDR2 YYNGEE, per germline. The V end lost 2 bases, the J end lost 2 bases, and 11 bases lay between the germline ends. The CDR3 is 14 residues long. CDR3 protein: CASSVGQSPYEQYF. CDR3 nucleotide sequence: TGTGCCAGCAGCGTGGGGCAGTCTCCCTACGAGCAGTACTTC. The full variable domain, its missing parts supplied by reference TRBV9 and TRBJ2-7, is DSGVTQTPKHLITATGQRVTLRCSPRSGDLSVYWYQQSLDQGLQFLIQYYNGEERAKGNILERFSAQQFPDLHSELNLSSLELGDSALYFCASSVGQSPYEQYFGPGTRLTVT.

V and J are TRBV6-5 and TRBJ1-5; weak D call: TRBD1 (5 bases). V gave up 1 base and J gave up 6 bases, with 10 bases separating them. The CDR3 length is 14 residues. The germline gives CDR1 MNHEY, CDR2 SVGAGI. This chain's CDR3 is CASSYFQGGQPQHF. The CDR3 DNA reads as TGTGCCAGCAGTTACTTTCAGGGCGGTCAGCCCCAGCATTTT.

CDR3 amino acids: CASSQLAGETGELFF. CDR3 nucleotides: TGTGCCAGCAGCCAACTGGCGGGAGAGACCGGGGAGCTGTTTTTT. The V and J genes are TRBV3-1 (or the pseudogene TRBV3-2) and TRBJ2-2; 7 bases align to TRBD2. J lost 5 bases, V lost 2 bases, and 5 bases had no gene match. Germline V gives CDR1 LGHDT, CDR2 YNNKEL (reference sequence). The CDR3 is 15 residues long.

The chain uses TRBV6-5 and TRBJ2-3; perhaps TRBD2 as D (5 bases). The V gene lost 6 bases and the J gene lost 0 bases, with 13 bases spanning the gap. This CDR3 comprises 15 residues. The germline gives CDR1 MNHEY, CDR2 SVGAGI. CDR3 DNA sequence: TGTGCCAGCAGAATTCGGGGTGGAAGCACAGATACGCAGTATTTT. This encodes CASRIRGGSTDTQYF.

This chain joins TRBV5-5 and TRBJ1-6; D is unresolved. Trimming left V 4 bases short and J 10 bases short, with 18 bases between. CDR3 length equals 15 residues. Per germline, CDR1 SGHKS and CDR2 YYEKEE (reference sequence). DNA for the CDR3: TGTGCCAGCAGCCCGGATGTCGGGGTAGGATCACCCCTCCACTTT. This encodes CASSPDVGVGSPLHF.

This clone appeared a single time. CDR3 in DNA: TGTGCCAGCAGCTCCTGGTCTAGCGGACTTGAGTCCGGGGAGCTGTTTTTT. Translating it yields CASSSWSSGLESGELFF. The chain is built from TRBV7-9 and TRBJ2-2, with TRBD2 matching over 7 bases. Germline loops: CDR1 SEHNR, CDR2 FQNEAQ (reference sequence). This CDR3 region has 17 residues. The ends lost 4 bases at V and 6 bases at J; junction bases unmatched: 14.

The V gene is TRBV29-1, the J gene TRBJ2-1, with 11 bases that match TRBD2. V lost 6 bases to trimming and J lost 4 bases; unmatched junction nucleotides: 8. Germline V gene lookup returns CDR1 SQVTM and CDR2 ANQGSEA. CDR3 size: 15 residues. This CDR3 is CSVIGTSGVYNEQFF. The DNA for the CDR3 is TGCAGCGTGATTGGGACTAGCGGAGTGTACAATGAGCAGTTCTTC.

This clone was found a few times. This sequence joins TRBV6-2 or TRBV6-3 and TRBJ2-7, with 9 bases fitting TRBD2. From germline, CDR1 is MNHEY and CDR2 SVGEGT. The V segment lost 2 bases and the J segment 2 bases; nucleotides outside the gene matches: 7. CDR3 size: 16 residues. CDR3 residues: CASSYLGLAATYEQYF. DNA of the CDR3: TGTGCCAGCAGTTACCTGGGACTAGCCGCAACCTACGAGCAGTACTTC.

This chain joins TRBV7-9 and TRBJ1-2, with 8 bases lining up with TRBD1. CDR3 length equals 13 residues. CDR1 is SEHNR, CDR2 FQNEAQ, per germline (reference sequence). V trimming: 5 bases; J trimming: 4 bases; junction bases outside the gene matches: 3. The CDR3: CASSNQGAYGYTF. Here the CDR3 DNA reads TGTGCCAGCAGCAATCAGGGGGCCTATGGCTACACCTTC.

The chain couples TRBV28 to TRBJ1-1; 7 positions match TRBD1. The germline gives CDR1 MDHEN, CDR2 SYDVKM. J gave up 4 bases and V 5 bases, and 7 bases lay outside the gene matches. This CDR3 has 14 amino acids. In nucleotides, the CDR3 is TGTGCCAGCAGTCAACCACAGGGGTTCACTGAAGCTTTCTTT. It is translated as CASSQPQGFTEAFF.

The CDR3 bases are TGTGCCAGTAGTATCCCCAGGGGTACAGATACGCAGTATTTT. Residues: CASSIPRGTDTQYF. The V and J genes are TRBV19 and TRBJ2-3, with D possibly matching TRBD1 (6 bases). The germline V and J ends were trimmed by 3 bases and 3 bases, with 10 bases remaining between them. Germline CDR1 LNHDA, CDR2 SQIVND (reference sequence). The CDR3 sequence is 14 residues long.